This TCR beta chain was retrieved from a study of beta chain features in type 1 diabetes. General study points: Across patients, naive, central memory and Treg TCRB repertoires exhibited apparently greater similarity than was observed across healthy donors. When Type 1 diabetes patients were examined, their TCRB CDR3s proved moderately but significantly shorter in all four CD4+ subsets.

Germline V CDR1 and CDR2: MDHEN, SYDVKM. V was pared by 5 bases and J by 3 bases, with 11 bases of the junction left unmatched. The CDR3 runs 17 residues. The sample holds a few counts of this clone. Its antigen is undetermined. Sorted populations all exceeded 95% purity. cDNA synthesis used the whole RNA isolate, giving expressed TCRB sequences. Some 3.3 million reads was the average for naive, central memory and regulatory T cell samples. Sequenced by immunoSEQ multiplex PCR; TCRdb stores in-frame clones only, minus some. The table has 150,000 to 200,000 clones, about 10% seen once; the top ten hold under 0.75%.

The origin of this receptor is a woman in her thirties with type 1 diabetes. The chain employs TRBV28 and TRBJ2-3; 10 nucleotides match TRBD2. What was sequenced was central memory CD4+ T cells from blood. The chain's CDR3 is CASSQLLAGMGTDTQYF. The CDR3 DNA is TGTGCCAGCAGTCAACTACTAGCGGGAATGGGGACAGATACGCAGTATTTT.